A single sample is the source of the 27 T cell receptor beta chains below, sequenced in a study of CD8 T cells in ankylosing spondylitis. TCRdb ran MiXCR on the 5' RACE reads and lists one entry per CDR3 protein. The sample lists about 220,000 distinct CDR3 sequences; about 7.3% were seen once. No antigens are known for them. General study findings and limits: A TCR beta motif made of about eight highly homologous variants seemed typical of ankylosing spondylitis blood.

What was sequenced was blood, either unsorted or a sorted T cell fraction (not recorded which). These receptors were collected from a male donor with ankylosing spondylitis.

This clonotype appeared many times. This rearrangement joins TRBV4-3 to TRBJ2-7; 10 bases map to TRBD2. CDR1 is LGHNA and CDR2 is YSLEER in the germline V gene. V lost 2 bases to trimming and J lost 3 bases; unmatched junction nucleotides: 7. The CDR3 length is 16 residues. CDR3 nucleotides: TGCGCCAGCAGCCAATCCCTGGGACTAGCGTTCTACGAGCAGTACTTC. This codes for CASSQSLGLAFYEQYF.

Here the CDR3 DNA reads TGTGCCATCCTAGGACAGGGGGCCAATGGCTACACCTTC. It specifies CAILGQGANGYTF. The V and J genes are TRBV10-3 and TRBJ1-2; 11 positions agree with TRBD1. The CDR3 spans 13 residues. J lost 6 bases, V lost 8 bases, and 5 bases had no gene match. Germline values: CDR1 ENHRY, CDR2 SYGVKD.

Many counts were recorded for this clonotype. The rearrangement joins TRBV7-9 to TRBJ2-5, with D possibly being TRBD1 or TRBD2 (5 bases each). V lost 5 bases and J 4 bases, leaving 14 bases between the germline ends. There are 14 residues in the CDR3. CDR1 and CDR2 (germline): SEHNR, FQNEAQ (reference sequence). CDR3 nucleotide sequence: TGTGCCAGCAGCCCGCCGGAGAGGGGAGAGACCCAGTACTTC. It encodes CASSPPERGETQYF.

This clonotype was observed a handful of times. V and J are TRBV6-5 and TRBJ2-5; 10 bases align to TRBD1. The CDR3 runs 17 residues. The V and J ends lost 4 bases and 5 bases, in that order; junction bases with no gene match: 13. The germline gives CDR1 MNHEY, CDR2 SVGAGI. The CDR3 sequence: CASSLFLFDRGLETQYF. The CDR3 region has the DNA TGTGCCAGCAGTTTGTTTCTCTTCGACAGGGGGCTTGAGACCCAGTACTTC.

This clonotype was found many times. The chain couples TRBV6-1 to TRBJ2-2; no clear D gene. Germline CDR1 and CDR2: MNHNS and SASEGT. The V end lost 6 bases, the J end lost 4 bases, and 15 bases lay between the germline ends. The CDR3 loop spans 15 amino acids. CDR3: CASSPRGAVTGELFF. CDR3 DNA: TGTGCCAGCAGCCCCAGAGGTGCGGTCACCGGGGAGCTGTTTTTT.

The rearrangement joins TRBV14 to TRBJ2-3, with TRBD2 identical over 8 bases. This CDR3 region has 17 residues. The J segment lost 0 bases and the V segment lost 2 bases, leaving 7 bases of the junction unmatched. Germline assignment: CDR1 SGHDN and CDR2 FVKESK. CDR3 DNA: TGTGCCAGCAGCCAACTCAGCGGGAGACCTAGCACAGATACGCAGTATTTT. It translates to CASSQLSGRPSTDTQYF.

This clonotype was counted many times. The CDR3 region has the DNA TGTGCCAGCAGCTTACCCGGGACAGGGGTTGGCGAGCAGTACTTC. Amino acid sequence: CASSLPGTGVGEQYF. The V gene is TRBV5-5, the J gene TRBJ2-7, with 10 bases identical to TRBD1. Germline V CDR1 and CDR2: SGHKS, YYEKEE (reference sequence). The junction had 8 bases not matched to a gene; V was cut back by 2 bases and J by 6 bases. The CDR3 runs 15 residues.

The chain recombines TRBV11-1 with TRBJ2-7; 11 bases map to TRBD2. Germline V gene sequence: CDR1 SGHAT, CDR2 FQDESV (reference sequence). The CDR3 has 14 amino acids. J was trimmed by 12 bases and V by 5 bases; bases with no gene match: 12. CDR3 sequence: CASSLVQGLAVMYF. The CDR3, as DNA: TGTGCCAGCAGCCTAGTCCAGGGACTAGCGGTCATGTACTTC.

At least ten counts were recorded for this clonotype. The J gene is TRBJ2-1, the V gene TRBV7-6, with 10 bases lining up with TRBD2. From germline, CDR1 is SGHVS and CDR2 FNYEAQ. The CDR3 is 18 residues long. V dropped 0 bases and J dropped 4; count of bases not matched to a gene: 9. The DNA of the CDR3 is TGTGCCAGCAGCTTAGCTAGTTCCAGCGGGGGGGGGTACAATGAGCAGTTCTTC. Protein: CASSLASSSGGGYNEQFF.

This clonotype was picked up many times. This chain joins TRBV24-1 and TRBJ2-4, with 7 bases fitting TRBD1. The germline CDR1 and CDR2 sequences are KGHDR and SFDVKD. V was pared by 3 bases and J by 1 base, with 8 bases of the junction left unmatched. This CDR3 is built from 17 residues. CDR3 amino acids: CATSDPRGNEAKNIQYF. The CDR3 bases are TGTGCCACCAGTGATCCCAGGGGGAACGAGGCCAAAAACATTCAGTACTTC.

In its sample, this clonotype was seen many times. The chain is built from TRBV20-1 and TRBJ2-7, with D maybe TRBD1 (6 bases). CDR3 length: 12 amino acids. The ends were cut back, 5 bases at V and 2 bases at J, with 10 bases in the middle. Germline values: CDR1 DFQATT, CDR2 SNEGSKA (reference sequence). The CDR3 DNA follows: TGCAGTGCTGCCGGGACAACCTACGAGCAGTACTTC. Protein sequence: CSAAGTTYEQYF.

This clonotype came up many times. The genes are TRBV28 and TRBJ1-4; no reliable D call. CDR1 and CDR2 from the germline V gene are MDHEN and SYDVKM. The CDR3 runs to 14 residues. Trimming shortened V by 5 bases and J by 8 bases, and 15 bases separated the two germline ends. The CDR3 protein is CASSRPQSYEKLFF. CDR3 bases: TGTGCCAGCAGTCGCCCCCAGAGCTACGAAAAACTGTTTTTT. The whole variable domain, remainder taken from reference TRBV28 and TRBJ1-4, is DVKVTQSSRYLVKRTGEKVFLECVQDMDHENMFWYRQDPGLGLRLIYFSYDVKMKEKGDIPEGYSVSREKKERFSLILESASTNQTSMYLCASSRPQSYEKLFFGSGTQLSVL.

This clonotype was counted ten times or more. The chain has TRBV20-1 and TRBJ2-7, with 10 bases aligning to TRBD1. The V and J ends lost 4 bases and 7 bases, in that order; junction bases with no gene match: 10. The CDR3 is made up of 14 amino acids. The germline gives CDR1 DFQATT, CDR2 SNEGSKA (reference sequence). In DNA, the CDR3 is TGCAGTGCTAAATCCGGGACAGGGGTGGGGGAGCAGTACTTC. Protein product: CSAKSGTGVGEQYF.

The chain links TRBV2 to TRBJ2-5; D is uncertain. Germline V lookup: CDR1 SNHLY, CDR2 FYNNEI. V dropped 6 bases and J dropped 5 bases, with 7 bases sitting between them. This CDR3 is built from 11 residues. The CDR3 DNA reads as TGTGCCAGCAGCGGGTGGGAGACCCAGTACTTC. Protein product: CASSGWETQYF.

V is TRBV4-3 and J is TRBJ2-1; D may correspond to TRBD1 or TRBD2 (5 bases each). V dropped 3 bases and J dropped 3 bases, with 15 bases sitting between them. CDR1 and CDR2 from the germline V gene are LGHNA and YSLEER. The CDR3 sequence is 16 residues long. CDR3 loop: CASSHSSGPYYNEQFF. CDR3 nucleotide sequence: TGCGCCAGCAGCCATTCGTCGGGGCCGTACTACAATGAGCAGTTCTTC.

Regarding this clonotype: This may come from a read error, since a much larger clone is one base off. The chain uses TRBV9 and TRBJ2-7, with TRBD1 matching over 7 bases. The CDR3 length is 14 residues. Germline CDR1 SGDLS, CDR2 YYNGEE. CDR3 sequence: CASSADRESFEQYF. As DNA, the CDR3 is TGTGCCAGCAGCGCCGACAGGGAATCCTTCGAGCAGTACTTC.

This clonotype appeared many times. V usage is TRBV28 and J usage is TRBJ2-5; D is uncertain. This CDR3 spans 14 amino acids. Germline CDR1 MDHEN, CDR2 SYDVKM. Trimming took 3 bases from V and 5 from J, leaving 13 bases between them. Here the CDR3 reads CASSFSAPAETQYF. CDR3 nucleotides: TGTGCCAGCAGTTTCTCGGCCCCTGCGGAGACCCAGTACTTC.

This clonotype was observed many times. The J gene is TRBJ1-2, the V gene TRBV9; 7 bases fit TRBD1. This CDR3 contains 16 residues. The J segment lost 6 bases and the V segment lost 3 bases, leaving 14 bases of the junction unmatched. In germline, CDR1 is SGDLS, CDR2 YYNGEE. CDR3 in amino acids: CASSASRTGVEDGYTF. The DNA for the CDR3 is TGTGCCAGCAGCGCGTCAAGGACAGGAGTAGAGGATGGCTACACCTTC.

This clonotype was found many times. J is TRBJ2-2 and V is TRBV7-2; no reliable D call. V lost 6 bases and J 4 bases, leaving 6 bases between the germline ends. Germline V gene lookup returns CDR1 SGHTA and CDR2 FQGNSA. This CDR3 has 12 residues. The DNA of the CDR3 is TGTGCCAGCAGGTTGGCCACCGGGGAGCTGTTTTTT. This sequence encodes CASRLATGELFF.

This clonotype was seen repeatedly, ten times or more. The CDR3 DNA sequence: TGCAGTGCTTCCACCGTGTTAGCCAAAAACATTCAGTACTTC. Encoded protein: CSASTVLAKNIQYF. V usage is TRBV20-1 and J usage is TRBJ2-4; D ambiguous. Looked up from germline, CDR1 is DFQATT and CDR2 is SNEGSKA (reference sequence). V was trimmed by 5 bases and J by 0 bases, leaving 11 bases between them. The CDR3 consists of 14 residues.

This clonotype was recorded many times. The V gene is TRBV2, the J gene TRBJ2-7, with D perhaps being TRBD1 or TRBD2 (5 bases each). The ends were cut back, 1 base at V and 2 bases at J, with 21 bases in the middle. This CDR3 region has 18 residues. The germline gives CDR1 SNHLY, CDR2 FYNNEI. The CDR3 reads CASSEGGPRQILAYEQYF. The DNA of the CDR3 is TGTGCCAGCAGTGAAGGAGGGCCCCGACAGATACTAGCCTACGAGCAGTACTTC. Full variable domain (rest looked up from reference TRBV2 and TRBJ2-7): EPEVTQTPSHQVTQMGQEVILRCVPISNHLYFYWYRQILGQKVEFLVSFYNNEISEKSEIFDDQFSVERPDGSNFTLKIRSTKLEDSAMYFCASSEGGPRQILAYEQYFGPGTRLTVT.

This clonotype was counted a few times. The rearrangement uses TRBV27 and TRBJ1-6, with no clear D. Germline-derived CDR1 and CDR2 are MNHEY and SMNVEV (reference sequence). The CDR3 covers 13 residues. V was clipped by 2 bases and J by 9 bases, with 8 bases between them. CDR3: CASSLDGGSPLHF. The CDR3 DNA is TGTGCCAGCAGTTTAGACGGAGGTTCACCCCTCCACTTT.

This clonotype was counted at least ten times. V is TRBV9 and J is TRBJ1-3; D unresolved. The germline gives CDR1 SGDLS, CDR2 YYNGEE. The CDR3 length is 14 residues. V was cut by 3 bases and J by 4 bases, with 11 bases left in between. The CDR3 region is CASSESGGGNTIYF. CDR3 coding DNA: TGTGCCAGCAGCGAGTCAGGAGGAGGAAACACCATATATTTT.

This clonotype was seen at least ten times. The genes are TRBV6-5 and TRBJ1-1; D is unclear. Germline V gene data show CDR1 as MNHEY and CDR2 as SVGAGI. The V and J ends lost 8 bases and 5 bases respectively, with 30 bases between them. This CDR3 spans 18 amino acids. The CDR3 region has the DNA TGTGCCAGCCATATCCTTTTTAGGGATCATGTGGTGGGTACTGAAGCTTTCTTT. Translation: CASHILFRDHVVGTEAFF.

This clonotype occurred many times. The chain recombines TRBV28 with TRBJ1-2, with D possibly being TRBD1 (6 bases). V dropped 5 bases and J dropped 3 bases, with 19 bases sitting between them. This CDR3 is built from 16 residues. CDR1 is MDHEN, CDR2 SYDVKM, per germline. DNA for the CDR3: TGTGCCAGCAGTACCCCGGGGACAATAAGGGACTATGGCTACACCTTC. Residues: CASSTPGTIRDYGYTF.

This clonotype was detected ten times or more. This chain connects TRBV7-2 to TRBJ2-4; D ambiguous. The germline V gene has CDR1 SGHTA and CDR2 FQGNSA. V was clipped by 4 bases and J by 8 bases, with 15 bases between them. The CDR3 runs to 14 residues. Written as DNA, the CDR3 is TGTGCCAGCAGCTCCGTGGACGGGTCGGACATTCAGTACTTC. This codes for CASSSVDGSDIQYF.

The table lists this clonotype with many counts. V and J are TRBV29-1 and TRBJ2-1, with D hard to call. This CDR3 has 10 residues. The V end was cut by 3 bases, the J end by 7 bases, with 4 bases between. The V gene's germline CDR1 is SQVTM and CDR2 ANQGSEA. CDR3 residues: CSVDSNEQFF. The CDR3 DNA follows: TGCAGCGTTGATTCGAATGAGCAGTTCTTC.